This T cell receptor beta chain was sequenced for a study of Tregs in tolerant kidney transplant recipients. Points on this clone: Its antigen is not identified.

Broader study findings: The small number of patients limits these findings pending further validation. Changing PCR primers prevented nucleotide comparison between some patients' samples. Biological reproducibility was not directly addressed, but technical replication error appeared minimal. The most relevant donor-specific Treg TCRbeta repertoire apparently came from expansion with activated donor B cells.

Libraries were prepared by immunoSEQ multiplex PCR; TCRdb keeps only in-frame clonotypes and omits some of them. The data show 90,000 to 120,000 clones, about 90% seen once. This material consisted of CD4+ T cells from blood, taken before the transplant. The TCR originated in a human donor who received a combined kidney and bone marrow transplant.

The CDR3 coding sequence is TGTGCCAGCAGCTTAAAAGGCTGGGCACGGATTCCCACAGATACGCAGTATTTT. Protein product: CASSLKGWARIPTDTQYF. The chain couples TRBV7-2 to TRBJ2-3, with no clear D. Germline values: CDR1 SGHTA, CDR2 FQGNSA. CDR3 length: 18 amino acids. Trimming pared 2 bases from V and 2 bases from J, leaving 20 bases between.